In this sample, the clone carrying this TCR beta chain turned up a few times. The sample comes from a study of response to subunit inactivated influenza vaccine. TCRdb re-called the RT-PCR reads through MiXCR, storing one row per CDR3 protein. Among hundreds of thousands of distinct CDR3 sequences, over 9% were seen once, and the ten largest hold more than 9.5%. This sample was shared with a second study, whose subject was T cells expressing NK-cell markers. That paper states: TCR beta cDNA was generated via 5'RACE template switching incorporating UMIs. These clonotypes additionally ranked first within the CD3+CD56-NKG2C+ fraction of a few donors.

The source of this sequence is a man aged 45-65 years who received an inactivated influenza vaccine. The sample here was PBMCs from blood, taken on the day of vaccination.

This CDR3 is CASSHSQGEAFF. CDR3 nucleotide sequence: TGTGCCAGCAGTCATAGCCAGGGCGAAGCTTTCTTT. The rearrangement links TRBV12-3 or TRBV12-4 to TRBJ1-1; D is perhaps TRBD1 (5 bases). The germline V and J ends were trimmed by 5 bases and 8 bases, with 12 bases remaining between them. CDR3 length: 12 residues.